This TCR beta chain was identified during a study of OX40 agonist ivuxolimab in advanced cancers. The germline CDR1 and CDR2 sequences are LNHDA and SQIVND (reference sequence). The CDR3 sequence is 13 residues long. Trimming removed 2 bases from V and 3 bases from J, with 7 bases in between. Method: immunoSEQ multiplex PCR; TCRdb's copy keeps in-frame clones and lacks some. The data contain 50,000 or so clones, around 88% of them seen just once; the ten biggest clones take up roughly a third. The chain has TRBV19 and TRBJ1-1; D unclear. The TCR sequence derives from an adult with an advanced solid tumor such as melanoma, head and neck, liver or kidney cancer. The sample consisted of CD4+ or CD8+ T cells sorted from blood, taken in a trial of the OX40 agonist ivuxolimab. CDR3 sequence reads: CASSISWYTEAFF. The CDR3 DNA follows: TGTGCCAGTAGTATAAGCTGGTACACTGAAGCTTTCTTT.